In this sample, the clone carrying this TCR beta chain turned up many times. Its cognate antigen is unknown. This entry belongs to a study of response to subunit inactivated influenza vaccine. Overall study findings and caveats: The authors offered the suggestion that each seasonal influenza vaccination recruits few new T cells.

Germline lookup yields CDR1 MDHEN and CDR2 SYDVKM. V trimming: 7 bases; J trimming: 2 bases; junction bases outside the gene matches: 8. The CDR3 length is 14 residues. Using its own MiXCR run on the RT-PCR reads, TCRdb lists one record per CDR3 protein. The table has over 150,000 distinct CDR3 sequences, roughly a tenth seen once. The clonotype comes from a man aged 50-75 years who received an inactivated influenza vaccine. The sample in question was CD8+ T cells sorted from PBMCs, obtained roughly 24 months after vaccination. This rearrangement joins TRBV28 to TRBJ2-7; 7 nucleotides align to TRBD1. Here the CDR3 reads CASNPRQGTYEQYF. The CDR3 DNA follows: TGTGCCAGCAACCCCCGACAGGGTACCTACGAGCAGTACTTC.